Following are 25 T cell receptor beta chains from one sample sequenced in a study of cytomegalovirus exposure and HLA in healthy donors. Vbeta (60) and Jbeta (13) primers were used in the PCR. This table comes from immunoSEQ multiplex PCR, and its TCRdb copy is limited to in-frame clones, with some not included. The sample features under 100,000 clones, with about 3.4% in its top ten. The specimen was PBMCs. The receptors originated from a woman in her 30s in good health and CMV-seronegative.

The V call is TRBV10-3, the J call TRBJ1-1; D uncertain. Germline CDR1 and CDR2: ENHRY and SYGVKD. CDR3 length: 14 residues. Trimming pared 3 bases from V and 1 base from J, leaving 9 bases between. DNA for the CDR3: TGTGCCATCAGTGACGAGCGCGGGAACACTGAAGCTTTCTTT. It specifies CAISDERGNTEAFF.

This chain uses TRBV28 with TRBJ2-2; 8 nucleotides align to TRBD1. CDR3 size: 14 residues. Trimming at V came to 7 bases and at J to 5 bases, leaving 6 bases not matched to a gene. Germline V gives CDR1 MDHEN, CDR2 SYDVKM. CDR3 DNA sequence: TGTGCCAGCACCCTGACAGGGGAAACCGGGGAGCTGTTTTTT. This gives the protein CASTLTGETGELFF.

Points on this clone: The sample holds other DNA sequences that translate to the same CDR3. The chain employs TRBV7-2 and TRBJ1-5; possibly TRBD1 for D (5 bases). V dropped 2 bases and J dropped 4 bases, with 6 bases sitting between them. The CDR3 has 13 residues. Germline V gives CDR1 SGHTA, CDR2 FQGNSA. The CDR3 coding sequence is TGTGCCAGCAGCTTACGGGGGAATCAGCCCCAGCATTTT. Its protein is CASSLRGNQPQHF.

The chain links TRBV21-1 to TRBJ1-2. TRBV21-1 is tagged as a pseudogene. The CDR3 is made up of 13 amino acids. The CDR3 coding sequence is TGTGCCAGCAGCAAATTCGCTAACTATGGCTACACCTTC. Translated, it gives CASSKFANYGYTF.

This chain links TRBV7-6 with TRBJ2-1, with D uncertain. V lost 5 bases to trimming and J lost 6 bases, with 11 bases between them. The CDR3 is 13 amino acids. Germline V lookup: CDR1 SGHVS, CDR2 FNYEAQ. The CDR3 region has the DNA TGTGCCAGCAGCCTACCACGCCGCAATGAGCAGTTCTTC. Its protein product is CASSLPRRNEQFF.

V gene TRBV5-6 combines with J gene TRBJ2-2, with a weak D call TRBD1 (5 bases). Trimming took off 1 base at V and 5 bases at J, with 9 bases between the two ends. CDR1 and CDR2 (germline): SGHDT, YYEEEE. The CDR3 spans 14 residues. In DNA, the CDR3 is TGTGCCAGCAGCTTGCCCCAGGGTACCGGGGAGCTGTTTTTT. This translates into CASSLPQGTGELFF.

The chain is built from TRBV6-1 and TRBJ2-7; 9 positions agree with TRBD1. V shed 2 bases, J shed 3 bases, and the junction held 5 bases outside the gene matches. Per germline, CDR1 MNHNS and CDR2 SASEGT. This CDR3 is built from 15 residues. The CDR3 protein is CASSEPGTGSYEQYF. CDR3 DNA sequence: TGTGCCAGCAGTGAACCCGGGACAGGGAGCTACGAGCAGTACTTC.

The V gene is TRBV6-5, the J gene TRBJ2-2; D is undetermined. Germline assignment: CDR1 MNHEY and CDR2 SVGAGI. The CDR3 consists of 12 residues. The ends were cut back, 7 bases at V and 6 bases at J, with 9 bases in the middle. The CDR3 region has the DNA TGTGCCAGCACCCGCGTTCCCGGGGAGCTGTTTTTT. This encodes CASTRVPGELFF.

J is TRBJ2-2 and V is TRBV27; D gene uncertain. From germline, CDR1 is MNHEY and CDR2 SMNVEV (reference sequence). Trimming left V 1 base short and J 6 bases short, with 12 bases between. The CDR3 is 15 residues long. CDR3 sequence (DNA): TGTGCCAGCAGTTTATGGTCAGCAGGATCCGGGGAGCTGTTTTTT. Its translation: CASSLWSAGSGELFF.

This chain links TRBV27 with TRBJ2-3, with 7 bases lining up with TRBD2. The CDR3 spans 15 residues. Per germline, CDR1 MNHEY and CDR2 SMNVEV (reference sequence). J was trimmed by 0 bases and V by 3 bases; bases with no gene match: 3. The CDR3: CASSFLRGSTDTQYF. CDR3 nucleotide sequence: TGTGCCAGCAGTTTTCTGCGGGGGAGCACAGATACGCAGTATTTT.

This chain links TRBV27 with TRBJ1-2; possibly TRBD1 for D (6 bases). In germline, CDR1 is MNHEY, CDR2 SMNVEV (reference sequence). V was shortened by 2 bases and J by 0 bases, with 16 bases between the two germline ends. The CDR3 has 17 amino acids. The CDR3 loop reads CASSLEGGGFSNYGYTF. The CDR3 nucleotides are TGTGCCAGCAGTTTAGAGGGAGGGGGTTTCTCTAACTATGGCTACACCTTC.

V is TRBV11-2 and J is TRBJ1-2, with D uncertain. This CDR3 contains 12 residues. V lost 7 bases to trimming and J lost 8 bases, with 14 bases between them. Germline V lookup: CDR1 SGHAT, CDR2 FQNNGV. The CDR3, as DNA: TGTGCCAGCACCGAGGCCTCGCGCGGCTACACCTTC. Its translation is CASTEASRGYTF.

This chain connects TRBV19 to TRBJ1-5; 9 positions match TRBD1. Germline CDR1 and CDR2: LNHDA and SQIVND (reference sequence). The CDR3 has 14 amino acids. V was pared by 5 bases and J by 3 bases, with 2 bases of the junction left unmatched. DNA for the CDR3: TGTGCCAGTAGTGGGGACAGGGCCAATCAGCCCCAGCATTTT. Translation: CASSGDRANQPQHF.

The rearrangement joins TRBV14 to TRBJ1-1; D not resolved. Germline loops: CDR1 SGHDN, CDR2 FVKESK. The V end was cut by 4 bases, the J end by 0 bases, with 6 bases between. This CDR3 has 13 amino acids. This CDR3 is CASSLVLNTEAFF. The DNA for the CDR3 is TGTGCCAGCAGCCTAGTTCTGAACACTGAAGCTTTCTTT.

V and J are TRBV2 and TRBJ2-3; no firm D call. Trimming left V 3 bases short and J 2 bases short, with 6 bases between. This CDR3 is built from 13 residues. Germline assignment: CDR1 SNHLY and CDR2 FYNNEI. CDR3 DNA: TGTGCCAGCAGTGATTGGCCCACAGATACGCAGTATTTT. It specifies CASSDWPTDTQYF.

V is TRBV5-4 and J is TRBJ2-1; D gene unclear. V shed 5 bases and J shed 7 bases, with 7 bases lying between them. The CDR3 runs 11 residues. CDR1 is SGHNT, CDR2 YYREEE, per germline (reference sequence). This CDR3 is CASSRSNEQFF. Written as DNA, the CDR3 is TGTGCCAGCAGTCGGAGTAATGAGCAGTTCTTC.

The J gene is TRBJ1-4, the V gene TRBV30; 10 bases agree with TRBD1. V lost 2 bases and J lost 8; bases outside the gene matches: 17. Germline values: CDR1 GTSNPN, CDR2 SVGIG (reference sequence). The CDR3 contains 18 residues. DNA of the CDR3: TGTGCCTGGAGTACGGGGGGACAGGGGATGATCGGTAAGGAAAAACTGTTTTTT. Residues: CAWSTGGQGMIGKEKLFF.

CDR3 sequence reads: CASSTRGLATQETQYF. The CDR3 bases are TGTGCCAGCAGTACGCGGGGACTAGCGACACAAGAGACCCAGTACTTC. The J gene is TRBJ2-5, the V gene TRBV6-6; TRBD2 aligns across 10 bases. The CDR3 contains 16 residues. From germline, CDR1 is MNHNY and CDR2 SVGAGI (reference sequence). V lost 5 bases and J lost 2; bases outside the gene matches: 8.

Written as DNA, the CDR3 is TGCGCCAGCAGCTTGGGGTTAGGGACAGGGAGGAACACTGAAGCTTTCTTT. Its protein is CASSLGLGTGRNTEAFF. This chain uses TRBV5-1 with TRBJ1-1, with 9 bases that match TRBD1. V shed 0 bases and J 1 base; nucleotides not matched to a gene: 7. Germline CDR1 and CDR2: SGHRS and YFSETQ. This CDR3 is 17 amino acids long.

The CDR3 bases are TGTGCCAGCAGCTTCCGCGGCGGGACCTACGAGCAGTACTTC. Its protein is CASSFRGGTYEQYF. This chain connects TRBV5-4 to TRBJ2-7; D is possibly TRBD2 (6 bases). Germline CDR1 and CDR2: SGHNT and YYREEE (reference sequence). The CDR3 length is 14 residues. V gave up 2 bases and J gave up 2 bases, with 11 bases separating them.

CDR3 sequence reads: CASSVNRAEGYTF. The CDR3 nucleotides read TGTGCCAGCAGCGTTAACAGGGCTGAAGGCTACACCTTC. The chain employs TRBV7-2 and TRBJ1-2; perhaps TRBD1 as D (6 bases). This CDR3 contains 13 residues. V was cut by 5 bases and J by 8 bases, with 15 bases left in between. The germline gives CDR1 SGHTA, CDR2 FQGNSA.

The rearrangement links TRBV30 to TRBJ1-2; no definite D call. The CDR3 has 13 amino acids. Trimming stripped 5 bases from V and 3 bases from J, with 13 bases between. Germline assignment: CDR1 GTSNPN and CDR2 SVGIG (reference sequence). The CDR3 DNA sequence: TGTGCCTGGTCATCTCGGGGTGACTATGGCTACACCTTC. This translates into CAWSSRGDYGYTF.

This chain uses TRBV28 with TRBJ1-5; possible D gene TRBD1, 6 bases. This CDR3 comprises 13 residues. V lost 7 bases and J lost 11, with 18 bases in between. Germline-derived CDR1 and CDR2 are MDHEN and SYDVKM. The CDR3 DNA is TGTGCCAGCACGGACCACCACAGGGCTACCCAGCATTTT. Amino acids: CASTDHHRATQHF. Combining the CDR3 with reference TRBV28 and TRBJ1-5 gives the whole variable domain DVKVTQSSRYLVKRTGEKVFLECVQDMDHENMFWYRQDPGLGLRLIYFSYDVKMKEKGDIPEGYSVSREKKERFSLILESASTNQTSMYLCASTDHHRATQHFGDGTRLSIL.

V gene TRBV9 combines with J gene TRBJ2-7; 13 nucleotides line up with TRBD2. CDR1 and CDR2 (germline): SGDLS, YYNGEE. This CDR3 region has 16 residues. V shed 3 bases and J 4 bases; nucleotides not matched to a gene: 7. The CDR3 is CASSAGTSGILYEQYF. CDR3 DNA sequence: TGTGCCAGCAGCGCAGGGACTAGCGGGATTTTATACGAGCAGTACTTC.

J is TRBJ2-1 and V is TRBV9; 7 bases match TRBD2. The V and J ends lost 2 bases and 5 bases, in that order; junction bases with no gene match: 7. The CDR3 length is 15 residues. Germline V CDR1 and CDR2: SGDLS, YYNGEE. The CDR3 protein is CASSVKLAPNNEQFF. CDR3 nucleotides: TGTGCCAGCAGCGTTAAACTAGCGCCGAACAATGAGCAGTTCTTC. Based on the CDR3 plus reference TRBV9 and TRBJ2-1, the full variable domain is DSGVTQTPKHLITATGQRVTLRCSPRSGDLSVYWYQQSLDQGLQFLIQYYNGEERAKGNILERFSAQQFPDLHSELNLSSLELGDSALYFCASSVKLAPNNEQFFGPGTRLTVL.